The source of this T cell receptor (beta chain) is a study of preoperative IRX-2 immunotherapy in early breast cancer. The length of the CDR3 is 14 residues. Germline V gives CDR1 MNHGY, CDR2 SAAAGT. J gave up 7 bases and V 2 bases, and 3 bases lay outside the gene matches. TCRdb keeps only in-frame clones here, not all; method: immunoSEQ multiplex PCR. The sample has about 98,000 clones, 70% to 90% seen once; the top ten hold roughly 1.9%. Sample treatment: preoperative locoregional IRX-2 cytokine immunotherapy. Patients received preoperative, locoregional IRX-2 cytokine immunotherapy in a phase Ib study.

V and J are TRBV6-8 and TRBJ1-4; 8 nucleotides align to TRBD1. The sequenced sample was tumor tissue, obtained after IRX-2 immunotherapy. The TCR comes from a human donor with breast cancer. The CDR3, as DNA: TGTGCCAGCAGTTACCGGGGGACAGGTGAAAAACTGTTTTTT. Its translation is CASSYRGTGEKLFF.